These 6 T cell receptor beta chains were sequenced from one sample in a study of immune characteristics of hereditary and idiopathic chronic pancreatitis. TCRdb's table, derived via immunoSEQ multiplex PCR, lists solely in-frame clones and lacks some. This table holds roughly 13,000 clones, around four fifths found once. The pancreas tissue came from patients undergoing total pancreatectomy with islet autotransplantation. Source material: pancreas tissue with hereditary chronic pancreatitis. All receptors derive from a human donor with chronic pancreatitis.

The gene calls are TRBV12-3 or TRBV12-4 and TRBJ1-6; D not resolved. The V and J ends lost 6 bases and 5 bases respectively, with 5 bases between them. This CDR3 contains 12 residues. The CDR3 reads CASRLNNSPLHF. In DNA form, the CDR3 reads TGTGCCAGCAGACTGAATAATTCACCCCTCCACTTT.

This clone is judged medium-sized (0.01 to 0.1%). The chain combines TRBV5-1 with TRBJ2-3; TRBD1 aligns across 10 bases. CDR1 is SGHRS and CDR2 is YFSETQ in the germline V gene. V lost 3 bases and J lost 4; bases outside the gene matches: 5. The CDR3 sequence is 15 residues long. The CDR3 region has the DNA TGCGCCAGCAGCTCCTCCGGGACAGGGGCAGATACGCAGTATTTT. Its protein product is CASSSSGTGADTQYF.

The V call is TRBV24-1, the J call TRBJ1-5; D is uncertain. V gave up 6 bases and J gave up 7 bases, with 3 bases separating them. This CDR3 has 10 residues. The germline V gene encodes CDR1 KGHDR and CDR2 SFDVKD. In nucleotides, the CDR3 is TGTGCCACCAGTATGCAGCCCCAGCATTTT. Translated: CATSMQPQHF.

This CDR3 is CASRRTVGETQYF. The CDR3 DNA reads TGTGCCAGCAGGCGGACAGTCGGAGAGACCCAGTACTTC. The chain couples TRBV6-5 to TRBJ2-5; D may be TRBD1 (6 bases). CDR1 and CDR2 from the germline V gene are MNHEY and SVGAGI. V was pared by 6 bases and J by 4 bases, with 12 bases between. The CDR3 sequence is 13 residues long.

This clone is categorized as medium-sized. The CDR3, as DNA: TGTGCCAGCAGTGAAGGCCAGCCTTACACTGAAGCTTTCTTT. Translated, it gives CASSEGQPYTEAFF. This sequence joins TRBV6-1 and TRBJ1-1; D remains ambiguous. CDR3 length: 14 residues. CDR1 and CDR2 from the germline V gene are MNHNS and SASEGT. Trimming removed 1 base at V and 3 bases at J, with 9 bases between.

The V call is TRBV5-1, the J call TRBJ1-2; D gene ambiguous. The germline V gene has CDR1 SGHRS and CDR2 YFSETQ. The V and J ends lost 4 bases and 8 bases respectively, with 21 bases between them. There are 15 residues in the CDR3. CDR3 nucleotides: TGCGCCAGCAGCCCGGGAGGGATAGGGTCGCGGGGCTACACCTTC. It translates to CASSPGGIGSRGYTF.